Sequencing of this T cell receptor (beta chain) was carried out in a study of regulatory T cells in long-lasting Graves disease. Study as a whole: Graves' patients diagnosed newly had used antithyroid drugs under 3 months.

In building TCR beta libraries, iRepertoire HTBI primers were used together with Arm-PCR of CDR3 regions. MiXCR was run by TCRdb on the multiplex PCR reads, yielding one entry per CDR3 protein. The repertoire holds about 540,000 distinct CDR3 sequences, roughly 14% seen once, with 8% to 10% in the top ten. As for time point: newly diagnosed GD, antithyroid drugs for less than 3 months. Making the TCR library involved RNA that had been extracted from PBMCs. A note on this clonotype: Its specificity is unknown.

V shed 0 bases and J 6 bases; nucleotides not matched to a gene: 7. The CDR3 has 16 residues. The V gene's germline CDR1 is LGHNA and CDR2 YNFKEQ. Whole-study findings and limits: Persistent Graves' patients possessed reduced TCR diversity relative to recently diagnosed ones. Preferential use of TRBV28, TRBJ1-2 and TRBJ2-5 was seen in persistent disease.

A further study also used this sample, focusing on T cells in Graves' hyperthyroidism and ophthalmopathy.

Material: peripheral blood mononuclear cells (PBMCs), obtained at new diagnosis, from a patient treated with antithyroid drugs. This TCR came from a man aged 30 to 39 with Graves disease. The chain combines TRBV4-2 with TRBJ2-7; the match to TRBD2 covers 11 bases. The CDR3 reads CASSQEVVAGGGEQYF. As DNA, the CDR3 is TGTGCCAGCAGCCAAGAAGTGGTAGCGGGGGGGGGCGAGCAGTACTTC.